The 10 T cell receptor beta chains listed next were all sequenced from one sample in a study of T cells in Graves' hyperthyroidism and ophthalmopathy. The source material, RNA transcripts, was used to amplify TCR beta CDR3 regions. RT-PCR in the first round (using the HTBI primer set) targeted the TCR CDR3. MiXCR, applied by TCRdb to the multiplex PCR reads, yields one record per CDR3 protein. The repertoire has 530,000 or so distinct CDR3 sequences, about half of them found once; the top ten carry more than 7.5%. The specimen sequenced was peripheral blood or thyroid tissue (not recorded which). These receptors came from a woman aged 18-35 years with Graves' hyperthyroidism.

This clonotype was picked up a small number of times. V gene TRBV7-3 combines with J gene TRBJ2-3; TRBD1 is a possible D gene (6 bases). Germline V gene lookup returns CDR1 SGHTA and CDR2 FQGTGA. The CDR3 is 14 amino acids. The V gene lost 4 bases and the J gene lost 4 bases, with 12 bases spanning the gap. Here the CDR3 DNA reads TGTGCCAGCAGCTCCAACAGGGTCCCAGATACGCAGTATTTT. Translation gives CASSSNRVPDTQYF.

The genes are TRBV10-3 and TRBJ2-7; possibly TRBD1 for D (6 bases). From germline, CDR1 is ENHRY and CDR2 SYGVKD. Trimming cost V 11 bases and J 2 bases, with 22 bases left between them. The CDR3 is 15 residues long. As DNA, the CDR3 is TGTGCCGGCAGTGAAGCGGCAGGGGCAACCTACGAGCAGTACTTC. Translation gives CAGSEAAGATYEQYF.

This clonotype was seen repeatedly, ten times or more. The J gene is TRBJ2-1, the V gene TRBV2; TRBD2 matches at 10 bases. Germline CDR1 reads SNHLY; CDR2 reads FYNNEI. CDR3 size: 14 residues. V was clipped by 6 bases and J by 2 bases; unmatched bases: 1. The DNA for the CDR3 is TGTGCCAGCAGAACTAGCGGGGCCTACAATGAGCAGTTCTTC. Amino acid sequence: CASRTSGAYNEQFF.

J is TRBJ1-2 and V is TRBV25-1; 7 bases are shared with TRBD1. The CDR3 spans 15 residues. V gave up 5 bases and J gave up 5 bases; unmatched junction bases: 11. Per the germline V gene, CDR1 is MGHDK and CDR2 is SYGVNS. CDR3 amino acids: CASSRDYGDSYGYTF. The CDR3 DNA reads TGTGCCAGCAGTCGAGACTACGGGGACAGTTATGGCTACACCTTC.

A single count supports this clonotype. This sequence may be a read error, since a much larger clone differs from it by one base. As the CDR3 is not closed by the conserved phenylalanine or tryptophan, this likely results from a read error. The chain recombines TRBV7-9 with TRBJ2-7, with 10 bases identical to TRBD2. J gave up 6 bases and V 3 bases, and 20 bases lay outside the gene matches. Per germline, CDR1 SEHNR and CDR2 FQNEAQ (reference sequence). The CDR3 extends over 19 amino acids. CDR3 amino acids: CASSFGPRFVAGGSVEQYL. The DNA for the CDR3 is TGTGCCAGCAGCTTTGGACCCCGATTCGTAGCGGGAGGTTCGGTCGAGCAGTACCTC.

This clonotype was counted ten times or more. The chain uses TRBV19 and TRBJ1-4, with a tentative D call TRBD1 (6 bases). The CDR3 loop spans 13 amino acids. The ends were cut back, 7 bases at V and 0 bases at J, with 6 bases in the middle. Germline CDR1 LNHDA, CDR2 SQIVND (reference sequence). In DNA, the CDR3 is TGTGCCAGTAAGGGGGCAACTAATGAAAAACTGTTTTTT. Translation gives CASKGATNEKLFF.

This clonotype occurred once. The J gene is TRBJ1-2, the V gene TRBV7-2; the D gene is possibly TRBD1 (6 bases). V was cut by 5 bases and J by 4 bases, with 14 bases left in between. This CDR3 contains 14 residues. Germline CDR1 SGHTA, CDR2 FQGNSA. The CDR3 DNA sequence: TGTGCCAGCAGCGGAGACAGGCGGAGCTATGGCTACACCTTC. Amino acid sequence: CASSGDRRSYGYTF.

J is TRBJ1-4 and V is TRBV20-1; D is ambiguous. In germline, CDR1 is DFQATT, CDR2 SNEGSKA (reference sequence). V lost 3 bases, J lost 7 bases, and 9 bases lay in between. CDR3 length: 12 amino acids. DNA for the CDR3: TGCAGTGCTAGCGATAGGGCTGAAAAACTGTTTTTT. It is translated as CSASDRAEKLFF.

This clonotype showed up just a few times. The rearrangement joins TRBV19 to TRBJ1-5; D unclear. V was clipped by 5 bases and J by 0 bases, with 11 bases between them. Germline V gene data show CDR1 as LNHDA and CDR2 as SQIVND (reference sequence). The CDR3 spans 15 residues. CDR3 sequence reads: CASSPTINSNQPQHF. The CDR3 coding sequence is TGTGCCAGTAGTCCCACAATAAATAGCAATCAGCCCCAGCATTTT.

This clonotype appeared many times. The rearrangement uses TRBV20-1 and TRBJ1-2; D gene uncertain. The V and J ends lost 6 bases and 7 bases respectively, with 15 bases between them. The CDR3 is 12 amino acids. Germline lookup yields CDR1 DFQATT and CDR2 SNEGSKA (reference sequence). The CDR3 region is CSARQFPVGYTF. The DNA of the CDR3 is TGCAGTGCCAGGCAGTTTCCCGTTGGCTACACCTTC.